This is a list of T cell receptor beta chains from one sample in a study of a mutant IDH1 vaccine in newly diagnosed glioma. The antigens these receptors bind are not known. The repertoire was sequenced with immunoSEQ multiplex PCR; TCRdb's copy has only in-frame clones and lacks some. This table has roughly 120,000 clones, about nine tenths appearing once. The specimen was PBMCs, collected from a glioma patient whose treatment included an IDH1 peptide vaccine. All receptors derive from a woman aged 45 to 65 with glioma. The CDR3 runs from the conserved cysteine through the conserved F or W. The D gene is left open where the match is weak. Clone size is stated in some rows and not others, as once, few, many or a class when expanded.

CDR3nt,CDR3aa,d_gene,abundance,v_gene,j_gene
TGTGCCACCAGCAGAGATCTCCGGGGGACCCAGTACTTC,CATSRDLRGTQYF,NA,NA,TRBV15,TRBJ2-5
TGTGCCAGCAGCCCTCGTTTATTAGGTCTCTACAATGAGCAGTTCTTC,CASSPRLLGLYNEQFF,NA,NA,TRBV9,TRBJ2-1
TGTGCCAGCAGTTCCCCCCTAGGCGATGATACGCAGTATTTT,CASSSPLGDDTQYF,NA,NA,TRBV28,TRBJ2-3
TGTGCCAGCTCACCAACAGGGGGGTCCACTAACTATGGCTACACCTTC,CASSPTGGSTNYGYTF,TRBD1,NA,TRBV18,TRBJ1-2
TGCGCCAGCAGCTTTAGACAGGGGATCATGAACACTGAAGCTTTCTTT,CASSFRQGIMNTEAFF,TRBD1,NA,TRBV5-1,TRBJ1-1
TGTGCCAGCAGCGTGACAGGGGGCCTCTCCTACGAGCAGTACTTC,CASSVTGGLSYEQYF,TRBD1,NA,TRBV5-5,TRBJ2-7
TGCGCCAGCAGTGAGAACGGACTCTCCTACGAGCAGTACTTC,CASSENGLSYEQYF,NA,NA,TRBV10-1,TRBJ2-7
TGTGCCATCAGTGAGACCCCGCGAGAGAATGAGCAGTTCTTC,CAISETPRENEQFF,NA,NA,TRBV10-3,TRBJ2-1
TGCGCCAGCAGTGAAACAGGGGGCAAAAACATTCAGTACTTC,CASSETGGKNIQYF,TRBD1,NA,TRBV10-1,TRBJ2-4
TGTGCCAGCAGCTTAGGCGGTCCAAATAGTGGCTACACCTTC,CASSLGGPNSGYTF,NA,few,TRBV13,TRBJ1-2
TGTGCCTGGAGTGTACGACTAGCGGGCGCAGATACGCAGTATTTT,CAWSVRLAGADTQYF,TRBD2,NA,TRBV30,TRBJ2-3
TGTGCCAGCAGCGTACAGGAAAATGAAAAACTGTTTTTT,CASSVQENEKLFF,NA,NA,TRBV7-9,TRBJ1-4
TGTGCCAGCTCACCCTCGACAGGGAAGGACTATGGCTACACCTTC,CASSPSTGKDYGYTF,TRBD1,NA,TRBV18,TRBJ1-2
TGTGCCATCAGACCCAGGGCGGATACGCAGTATTTT,CAIRPRADTQYF,NA,once,TRBV10-3,TRBJ2-3
TGTGCCAGCAGTCCACAGGGGGTTCCCTCCTACGAGCAGTACTTC,CASSPQGVPSYEQYF,TRBD1,few,TRBV28,TRBJ2-7
TGTGCCAGCAGTAGGCCAGGACAGTTTAGCAATCAGCCCCAGCATTTT,CASSRPGQFSNQPQHF,NA,NA,TRBV28,TRBJ1-5
TGTGCTAGCAGCTTAGACGGGAGTTATTGGGAGACCCAGTACTTC,CASSLDGSYWETQYF,NA,once,TRBV7-7,TRBJ2-5
TGTGCCATCAGTCCGGCGGCAGATGGAGCTTTCTTT,CAISPAADGAFF,NA,few,TRBV10-3,TRBJ1-1
TGTGCCAGCAGCCCCGTGGAGAACTATGGCTACACCTTC,CASSPVENYGYTF,NA,NA,TRBV5-4,TRBJ1-2
TGTGCCAGCAGTTACGAATCAGCACAAGAGACCCAGTACTTC,CASSYESAQETQYF,NA,NA,TRBV6-5,TRBJ2-5
TGTGCCAGCAGTCCCGGGTCAAAAGAGACCCAGTACTTC,CASSPGSKETQYF,NA,NA,TRBV27,TRBJ2-5
TGTGCCAGCAGTGGTGGTGGCCGGAGAGACACTGAAGCTTTCTTT,CASSGGGRRDTEAFF,NA,few,TRBV6-5,TRBJ1-1
TGTGCCAGTAGTGGGGTTATCAATCAGCCCCAGCATTTT,CASSGVINQPQHF,NA,NA,TRBV19,TRBJ1-5
TGCGCCAGCAGCGGACAGGGTTTTGGAAACACCATATATTTT,CASSGQGFGNTIYF,TRBD1,NA,TRBV5-1,TRBJ1-3
TGTGCCAGCAGCTTCCTGGGACTAGCGGGAGGGAGCCAAGAGACCCAGTACTTC,CASSFLGLAGGSQETQYF,TRBD2,NA,TRBV7-2,TRBJ2-5
TGTGCTAGTGGTTTGCCTCCGGGACAGGCCCACTATGGCTACACCTTC,CASGLPPGQAHYGYTF,TRBD1,NA,TRBV12-5,TRBJ1-2
TGTGCCATCAGAGTACTAGCGGGAAGGGCCGGGGAGCTGTTTTTT,CAIRVLAGRAGELFF,TRBD2,NA,TRBV10-3,TRBJ2-2
TGTGCCAGCAGCGCGACCCCCTCTGGAAACACCATATATTTT,CASSATPSGNTIYF,NA,NA,TRBV9,TRBJ1-3
TGTGCCAGCAGTTTACATGCGACCTCTGGGGCCAACGTCCTGACTTTC,CASSLHATSGANVLTF,NA,NA,TRBV28,TRBJ2-6
TGTGCCAGCAGTTACCGGGGAGACGGAAACACCATATATTTT,CASSYRGDGNTIYF,NA,NA,TRBV6-6,TRBJ1-3
TGTGCCAGCAGTGAAGGGCGATGGGGGAACACCATATATTTT,CASSEGRWGNTIYF,NA,NA,TRBV2,TRBJ1-3
TGTGCCAGCAAGGGCCAAGAGACCCAGTACTTC,CASKGQETQYF,NA,NA,TRBV2,TRBJ2-5
TGTGCCAGCGCCCTAATTAATAGCATCTACGAGCAGTACTTC,CASALINSIYEQYF,NA,NA,TRBV6-5,TRBJ2-7
TGTGCCAGCAGTAAAATGACAGGGGGCACTGAAGCTTTCTTT,CASSKMTGGTEAFF,TRBD1,NA,TRBV27,TRBJ1-1
TGCGCCAGCAGCATTGGGACTAGCGTAACCTACGAGCAGTACTTC,CASSIGTSVTYEQYF,TRBD2,NA,TRBV5-1,TRBJ2-7
TGTGCCAGCAGCTTGGCAGGGACACAAAACTACGAGCAGTACTTC,CASSLAGTQNYEQYF,NA,NA,TRBV7-9,TRBJ2-7
TGTGCCAGCAGCTTGGCGGGAAGGGAGGACTACGAGCAGTACTTC,CASSLAGREDYEQYF,NA,NA,TRBV5-4,TRBJ2-7
TGTGCCAGCAGCCAAGTGACTAACACCGGGGAGCTGTTTTTT,CASSQVTNTGELFF,NA,NA,TRBV14,TRBJ2-2
TGTGCCAGCAGCGACCGGCCGGGAGGAAACACCATATATTTT,CASSDRPGGNTIYF,NA,NA,TRBV9,TRBJ1-3
TGCGCCAGCAGCCAGGGACAGGGGTGGAATGAGCAGTTCTTC,CASSQGQGWNEQFF,TRBD1,once,TRBV4-1,TRBJ2-1
TGTGCCCTCAGACAGCGTCCCTACGAGCAGTACTTC,CALRQRPYEQYF,NA,NA,TRBV2,TRBJ2-7
TGTGCCAGCTCACTGAACAGGGGAAGTTTAAATGAGCAGTTCTTC,CASSLNRGSLNEQFF,TRBD1,NA,TRBV18,TRBJ2-1
TGCGCCAGCAGTGACCTAGCGGGAGGGCCCCGGCAGTACTTC,CASSDLAGGPRQYF,TRBD2,NA,TRBV10-2,TRBJ2-7
TGTGCCAGCAGTTCCAATAATCAGCCCCAGCATTTT,CASSSNNQPQHF,NA,NA,TRBV27,TRBJ1-5
TGTGCCAGCAGTGAGGGACAGGCCCACACAGATACGCAGTATTTT,CASSEGQAHTDTQYF,TRBD1,NA,TRBV2,TRBJ2-3
TGTGCCAGCAGACAGGGACAGGGGGCGTGGGAGCAGTACTTC,CASRQGQGAWEQYF,TRBD1,NA,TRBV6-6,TRBJ2-7
TGTGCCAGCAGTGAACGCCCCGGGACAGGGGTAAATGAGCAGTTCTTC,CASSERPGTGVNEQFF,TRBD1,NA,TRBV6-1,TRBJ2-1